This paragraph reports one T cell receptor beta chain. The antigen remains unidentified. This CDR3 is built from 17 residues. Germline lookup yields CDR1 LGHNA and CDR2 YNFKEQ. The V end lost 4 bases, the J end lost 1 base, and 20 bases lay between the germline ends. Donors in the study were healthy people who gave bone marrow. 13 Jbeta primers and 60 Vbeta primers were used for the PCR. Produced via immunoSEQ multiplex PCR; TCRdb's table is partial and in-frame only. The ten most abundant clones cover roughly 23% of a sample with approximately 20,000 clones. This specimen comes from a study of cytomegalovirus exposure and HLA in healthy donors. Study results and limitations: Cytomegalovirus association was listed for 150 to 200 TCR beta chains.

The specimen sequenced was PBMCs. This chain links TRBV4-2 with TRBJ2-7; D possibly corresponds to TRBD2 (6 bases). The source of this sequence is a man aged 55 to 70 in good health and CMV-seropositive. CDR3 in DNA: TGTGCCAGCAGCCCCTTGAGCGGGCCCGGCCCTTCCTACGAGCAGTACTTC. Translating it yields CASSPLSGPGPSYEQYF.